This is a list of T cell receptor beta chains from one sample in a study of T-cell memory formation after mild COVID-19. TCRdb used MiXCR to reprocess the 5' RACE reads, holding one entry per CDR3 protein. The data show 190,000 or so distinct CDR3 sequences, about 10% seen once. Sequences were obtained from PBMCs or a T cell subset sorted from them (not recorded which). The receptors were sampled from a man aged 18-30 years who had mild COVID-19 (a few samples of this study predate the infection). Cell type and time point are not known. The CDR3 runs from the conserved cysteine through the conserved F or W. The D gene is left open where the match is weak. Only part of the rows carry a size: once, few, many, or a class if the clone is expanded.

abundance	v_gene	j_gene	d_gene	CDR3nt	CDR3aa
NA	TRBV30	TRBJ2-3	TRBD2	TGTGCCTGCCGCGGGGCCAGCGGGGGGTCCACAGATACGCAGTATTTT	CACRGASGGSTDTQYF
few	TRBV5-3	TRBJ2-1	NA	TGTGCCAGAAGCTTGGGGCAGGGGAATTACGGTGAGCAGTTCTTC	CARSLGQGNYGEQFF
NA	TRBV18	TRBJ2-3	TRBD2	TGTGCCAGCTCACCAGTCACGAGCGGGGGGTACTCTGGCACAGATACGCAGTATTTT	CASSPVTSGGYSGTDTQYF
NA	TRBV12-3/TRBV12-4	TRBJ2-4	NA	TGTGCCAGCAGCCCTTATAGTGGGGCCCGACTGTACTTC	CASSPYSGARLYF
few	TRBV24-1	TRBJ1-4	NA	TGTGCCACCAGTGATCCCCGGGCAGGAGTGGAAAAACTGTTTTTT	CATSDPRAGVEKLFF
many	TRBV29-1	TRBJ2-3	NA	TGCAGCGTTGAGCCGACCTGGGGGGATACGCAGTATTTT	CSVEPTWGDTQYF
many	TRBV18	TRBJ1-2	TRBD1	TGTGCCAGCTCACCACTGGACAGGGTTGACTATGGCTACACCTTC	CASSPLDRVDYGYTF
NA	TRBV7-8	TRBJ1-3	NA	TGTGCCAGCAGCAGGGACGGCCACTCTGGAAACACCATATATTTT	CASSRDGHSGNTIYF
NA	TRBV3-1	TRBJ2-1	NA	TGTGCCACCCGCCTTGGGGCCCATAACAATGAGCAGTTCTTC	CATRLGAHNNEQFF
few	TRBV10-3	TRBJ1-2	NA	TGTGCCATCAGTGAGAGAGAGGTGGACAGCTATGGCTACACCTTC	CAISEREVDSYGYTF
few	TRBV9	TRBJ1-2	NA	TGTGCCAGCAGCGTCCGGGAGACACCCGGCGGTGGCTACACCTTC	CASSVRETPGGGYTF
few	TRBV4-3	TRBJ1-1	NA	TGCGCCAGCAGCCAAGTGACAGTTAACCATCTTTTCTTT	CASSQVTVNHLFF
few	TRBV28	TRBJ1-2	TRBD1	TGTGCCAGCCAGGACGGGACAGCTTATGGCTACACCTTC	CASQDGTAYGYTF
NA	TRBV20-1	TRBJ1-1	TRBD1	TGCAGTTCGCGACAGGGGTGGAACACTGAAGCTTTCTTT	CSSRQGWNTEAFF
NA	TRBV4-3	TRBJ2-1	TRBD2	TGCGCCAGCAGCTTCCACCCCCAGCGGGGGCCGCAGTGGCAGTTCTTC	CASSFHPQRGPQWQFF
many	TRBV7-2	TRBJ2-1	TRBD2	TGTGCCAGCAGCCTTAGCGGGGGGGAGCAGTTCTTC	CASSLSGGEQFF
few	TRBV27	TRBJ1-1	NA	TGTGCCAGCAGTGTAGGGGGTGAGGCTTTCTTT	CASSVGGEAFF
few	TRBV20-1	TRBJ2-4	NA	TGCAGTGCTAGCCCCGGTCTAGCCAAAAACATTCAGTACTTC	CSASPGLAKNIQYF
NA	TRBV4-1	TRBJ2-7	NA	TGCGCCAGCAGCCCGATGGGGGCAGGATCCTACGAGCAGTACTTC	CASSPMGAGSYEQYF
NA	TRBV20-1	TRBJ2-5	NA	TGCAGTGCTACTAGCAGGGGGACCCAGTACTTC	CSATSRGTQYF
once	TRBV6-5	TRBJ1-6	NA	TGTGCCAGCAGTCAACAGGGTTCACCCCTCCACTTT	CASSQQGSPLHF
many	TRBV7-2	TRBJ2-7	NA	TGTGCCAGCAGCTACGACAGCTCCTACGAGCAGTACTTC	CASSYDSSYEQYF
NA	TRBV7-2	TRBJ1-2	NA	TGTGCCAGCAGTCCTACGCGGGAGCCATTAGGCTACACCTTC	CASSPTREPLGYTF
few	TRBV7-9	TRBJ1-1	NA	TGTGCCAGCAGCTTTCCGGGTGTGGAGGGGTTGGCTTTCTTT	CASSFPGVEGLAFF
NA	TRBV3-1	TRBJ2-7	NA	TGTGCCAGCAGCCAAGAGGGTGTAGCGGCTTCCTCCTACGAGCAGTACTTC	CASSQEGVAASSYEQYF
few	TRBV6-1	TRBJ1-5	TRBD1	TGTGCCAGCAGTGACGCAGGGGGCTCCGGGTCACAGCCCCAGCATTTT	CASSDAGGSGSQPQHF
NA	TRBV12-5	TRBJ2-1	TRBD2	TGTGCTAGTGGACAGAGCGGGGCCTACAATGAGCAGTTCTTC	CASGQSGAYNEQFF
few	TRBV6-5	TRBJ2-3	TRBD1	TGTGCCAGCAGTTACTCGTCTTTCCAGGGGGCAGATACGCAGTATTTT	CASSYSSFQGADTQYF
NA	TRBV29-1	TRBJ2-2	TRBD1	TGCAGCGTGGGGACAGATACTATGAACACCGGGGAGCTGTTTTTT	CSVGTDTMNTGELFF
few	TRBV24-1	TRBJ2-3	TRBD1	TGTGCCACCAGTGATTTGCGGGGGACAGGGGGCACAGATACGCAGTATTTT	CATSDLRGTGGTDTQYF
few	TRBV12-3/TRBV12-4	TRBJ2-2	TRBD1	TGTGCCAGCGCCATTCAGGACAGGCCCGGGGAGCTGTTTTTT	CASAIQDRPGELFF
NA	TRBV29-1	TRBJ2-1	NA	TGCAGCGTTCGATCCAGACAAATCCCACGGGGCAATGAGCAGTTCTTC	CSVRSRQIPRGNEQFF
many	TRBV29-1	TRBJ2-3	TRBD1	TGCAGCGTCACCCACCCTGACAGGGGGGTAACAGATACGCAGTATTTT	CSVTHPDRGVTDTQYF
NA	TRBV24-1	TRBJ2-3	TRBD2	TGTGCCACCAGTGACACACTAGCGGGGGGGCCAGATACGCAGTATTTT	CATSDTLAGGPDTQYF
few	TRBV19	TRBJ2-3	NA	TGTGCCAGTAGTATAAGTTCTAGCACAGATACGCAGTATTTT	CASSISSSTDTQYF
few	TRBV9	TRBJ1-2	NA	TGTGCCAGCAGCGTAGGGGGAGGTACTACCTATGGCTACACCTTC	CASSVGGGTTYGYTF
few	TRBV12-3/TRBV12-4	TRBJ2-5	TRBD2	TGTGCCAGCAGTGTCGGGGGGGACCAAGAGACCCAGTACTTC	CASSVGGDQETQYF
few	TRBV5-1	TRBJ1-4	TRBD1	TGCGCCAGCAGCTTGGACAGGGGATCGGAGGAAAAACTGTTTTTT	CASSLDRGSEEKLFF
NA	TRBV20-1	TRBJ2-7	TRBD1	TGCAGTGCTAGGGACAGGGCTAACGAGCAGTACTTC	CSARDRANEQYF
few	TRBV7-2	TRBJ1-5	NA	TGTGCCAGCAGCTTAGGGCAGGATCGTCCCCAGCATTTT	CASSLGQDRPQHF
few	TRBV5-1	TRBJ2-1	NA	TGCGCCAGCAGCTTAGGCCCAGGGGAGGTGACCGAGCAGTTCTTC	CASSLGPGEVTEQFF